In this sample, the clone carrying this TCR beta chain turned up a few times. The antigen remains unidentified. A single record per CDR3 protein comes from TCRdb applying MiXCR to the 5' RACE reads. The sample consists of 510,000 or so distinct CDR3 sequences, roughly 21% of them appearing once. Looked up from germline, CDR1 is LGHNA and CDR2 is YSLEER. This CDR3 spans 12 amino acids. V gave up 1 base and J gave up 8 bases, with 5 bases separating them. This sample is drawn from a study of T cells after yellow fever vaccination. Overall study results and limits: Secondary responses were weaker yet peaked faster, day 5 versus 15.

This sequence joins TRBV4-3 and TRBJ2-2; D gene unclear. The source is a man aged 25-45 years who received the YFV17D yellow fever vaccine. This material consisted of PBMCs, taken 15 days after the yellow fever booster vaccination. CDR3 region: CASSQGSGELFF. The CDR3 DNA follows: TGCGCCAGCAGCCAAGGGTCAGGGGAGCTGTTTTTT.